This T cell receptor (beta chain) is drawn from a study of Ad26.COV2.S vaccination and SARS-CoV-2 variants. In the study overall: Doses of Ad26.COV2.S were injected into muscle once or twice, 56 days apart.

Per germline, CDR1 MGHRA and CDR2 YSYEKL. Trimming at V came to 1 base and at J to 3 bases, leaving 6 bases not matched to a gene. The CDR3 runs 16 residues. This clone was recorded only once. Treatment: roughly 20 received Ad26.COV2.S at low or high dose, single or two shots; about 5 received placebo; per-sample allocation not given. Sampling happened 63 days after the first vaccine or placebo injection. Profiled with immunoSEQ multiplex PCR; TCRdb holds only in-frame clones, not every one. Here the sample spans about 370,000 clones, approximately 91% being singletons. The J gene is TRBJ2-5, the V gene TRBV4-1; TRBD2 matches at 9 bases. The TCR originated in a person aged 18-60 years who received the Ad26.COV2.S COVID-19 vaccine or a placebo. The input for sequencing was peripheral blood, taken in a trial of Ad26.COV2.S vaccine versus placebo. CDR3 bases: TGCGCCAGCAGCCAAGGGGCTAGCGGGGCCGAAGAGACCCAGTACTTC. It encodes CASSQGASGAEETQYF.